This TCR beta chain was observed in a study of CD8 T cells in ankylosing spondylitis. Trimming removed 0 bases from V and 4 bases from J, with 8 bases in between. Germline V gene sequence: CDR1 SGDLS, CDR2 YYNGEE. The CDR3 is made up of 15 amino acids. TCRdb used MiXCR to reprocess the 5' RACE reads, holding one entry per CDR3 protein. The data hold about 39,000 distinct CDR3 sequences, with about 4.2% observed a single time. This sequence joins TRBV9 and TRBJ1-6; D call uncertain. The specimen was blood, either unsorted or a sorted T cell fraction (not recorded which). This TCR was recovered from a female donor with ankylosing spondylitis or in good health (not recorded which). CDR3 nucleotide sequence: TGTGCCAGCAGCGTAGATTCGGGTTATAATTCACCCCTCCACTTT. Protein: CASSVDSGYNSPLHF. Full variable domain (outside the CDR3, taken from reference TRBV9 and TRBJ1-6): DSGVTQTPKHLITATGQRVTLRCSPRSGDLSVYWYQQSLDQGLQFLIQYYNGEERAKGNILERFSAQQFPDLHSELNLSSLELGDSALYFCASSVDSGYNSPLHFGNGTRLTVT.